These 6 T cell receptor beta chains originate from one sample sequenced in a study of multiple sclerosis patients with progressive multifocal leukoencephalopathy. The repertoire was sequenced with immunoSEQ multiplex PCR; TCRdb's copy has only in-frame clones and lacks some. The table records tens of thousands of clones, approximately 90% of them present only once. Specified time point: before natalizumab initiation. Sample: PBMCs. Source of these receptors: a human donor with multiple sclerosis.

This chain connects TRBV30 to TRBJ1-2; weak D call: TRBD1 (5 bases). The V end was cut by 3 bases, the J end by 2 bases, with 19 bases between. The CDR3 sequence is 16 residues long. Germline CDR1 GTSNPN, CDR2 SVGIG (reference sequence). The CDR3: CAWRADTGVKNYGYTF. As DNA, the CDR3 is TGTGCCTGGAGGGCAGACACGGGGGTTAAAAACTATGGCTACACCTTC. The entire variable domain, with the rest obtained from reference TRBV30 and TRBJ1-2, is as follows: SQTIHQWPATLVQPVGSPLSLECTVEGTSNPNLYWYRQAAGRGLQLLFYSVGIGQISSEVPQNLSASRPQDRQFILSSKKLLLSDSGFYLCAWRADTGVKNYGYTFGSGTRLTVV.

V usage is TRBV6-5 and J usage is TRBJ2-6; D not resolved. Germline assignment: CDR1 MNHEY and CDR2 SVGAGI. Trimming took 8 bases from V and 4 from J, leaving 9 bases between them. The CDR3 extends over 13 amino acids. DNA for the CDR3: TGTGCCAGCGGTATTAAAGGGGCCAACGTCCTGACTTTC. The encoded protein is CASGIKGANVLTF.

The J gene is TRBJ1-5, the V gene TRBV6-1; D is possibly TRBD1 (5 bases). Trimming pared 4 bases from V and 6 bases from J, leaving 16 bases between. The CDR3 sequence is 15 residues long. Germline loops: CDR1 MNHNS, CDR2 SASEGT. This chain's CDR3 is CASSAGSRDFQPQHF. In nucleotides, the CDR3 is TGTGCCAGCAGTGCAGGGTCCAGGGACTTTCAGCCCCAGCATTTT.

This chain links TRBV5-1 with TRBJ1-1; no firm D call. This CDR3 has 14 amino acids. V lost 4 bases and J lost 1, with 11 bases in between. Germline assignment: CDR1 SGHRS and CDR2 YFSETQ. The CDR3 spells CASSRTEWNTEAFF. The CDR3 DNA reads as TGCGCCAGCAGCCGGACGGAGTGGAACACTGAAGCTTTCTTT.

The chain employs TRBV5-6 and TRBJ1-1; D gene unclear. The CDR3 spans 14 residues. In germline, CDR1 is SGHDT, CDR2 YYEEEE. The ends were cut back, 0 bases at V and 2 bases at J, with 8 bases in the middle. The CDR3 DNA sequence: TGTGCCAGCAGCTTGGGGCCGATAAACACTGAAGCTTTCTTT. This gives the protein CASSLGPINTEAFF.

The J gene is TRBJ2-3, the V gene TRBV6-1; D is unclear. CDR1 is MNHNS, CDR2 SASEGT, per germline. The CDR3 has 15 amino acids. Trimming removed 1 base from V and 2 bases from J, with 10 bases in between. The DNA for the CDR3 is TGTGCCAGCAGTGAAGGCCACCAAAACACAGATACGCAGTATTTT. Residues: CASSEGHQNTDTQYF.